The present T cell receptor (beta chain) was sequenced within a study of blood T cell repertoires in COVID-19. As for the study in general: Italy, Spain and the United States were the sources of the convalescent and acute COVID-19 samples.

In the authors' workflow: Nucleated cell counts were estimated from reference gene primer amplification. TCRdb keeps only in-frame clones here, not all; method: immunoSEQ multiplex PCR. V, J and clone size were drawn from that table, and D and trimming were deduced from the DNA. The repertoire consists of about 130,000 clones, with approximately 81% occurring once and the leading ten covering 35% to 40%. This CDR3 spans 8 amino acids. Germline CDR1 and CDR2: SGDLS and YYNGEE. The chain uses TRBV9 and TRBJ2-7, with D possibly being TRBD2 (5 bases). Sequencing input: peripheral blood. The source is a man between 35 and 55 years old with active or convalescent COVID-19. This chain's CDR3 is CPPGEQYF. CDR3 DNA sequence: TGTCCGCCGGGGGAGCAGTACTTC.